In this sample, the clone carrying this T cell receptor (beta chain) turned up many times. Its antigen is not known. The record originates from a study of Graves' ophthalmopathy and Graves' hyperthyroidism. The study, taken as a whole, reports: Detected in blood as well were most expanded thyroid clonotypes with frequency above 0.001.

Scientists amplified the TCR beta CDR3 regions from RNA transcripts. The authors performed first-round RT-PCR with HTBI primers and then a second-round multiplex PCR. MiXCR, run by TCRdb on the multiplex PCR reads, gives a single entry per CDR3 protein. The sample lists 350,000 to 400,000 distinct CDR3 sequences, less than 20% occurring once. Exclusion criteria comprised other autoimmune diseases, uncontrolled infections, pregnancy or lactation in patients. This clonotype originated in a young woman with stable Graves' hyperthyroidism. Sequenced material: peripheral blood.

The DNA for the CDR3 is TGTGCCAGCAGCCTCATAGCGGGGGGGCGGCCGACCCAGTACTTC. It encodes CASSLIAGGRPTQYF. This chain uses TRBV11-2 with TRBJ2-5, with TRBD2 identical over 11 bases. Germline-derived CDR1 and CDR2 are SGHAT and FQNNGV. Unmatched junction bases numbered 9, after V lost 5 bases and J lost 7 bases. CDR3 length: 15 amino acids. The complete variable domain, with remaining parts taken from reference TRBV11-2 and TRBJ2-5, reads EAGVAQSPRYKIIEKRQSVAFWCNPISGHATLYWYQQILGQGPKLLIQFQNNGVVDDSQLPKDRFSAERLKGVDSTLKIQPAKLEDSAVYLCASSLIAGGRPTQYFGPGTRLLVL.